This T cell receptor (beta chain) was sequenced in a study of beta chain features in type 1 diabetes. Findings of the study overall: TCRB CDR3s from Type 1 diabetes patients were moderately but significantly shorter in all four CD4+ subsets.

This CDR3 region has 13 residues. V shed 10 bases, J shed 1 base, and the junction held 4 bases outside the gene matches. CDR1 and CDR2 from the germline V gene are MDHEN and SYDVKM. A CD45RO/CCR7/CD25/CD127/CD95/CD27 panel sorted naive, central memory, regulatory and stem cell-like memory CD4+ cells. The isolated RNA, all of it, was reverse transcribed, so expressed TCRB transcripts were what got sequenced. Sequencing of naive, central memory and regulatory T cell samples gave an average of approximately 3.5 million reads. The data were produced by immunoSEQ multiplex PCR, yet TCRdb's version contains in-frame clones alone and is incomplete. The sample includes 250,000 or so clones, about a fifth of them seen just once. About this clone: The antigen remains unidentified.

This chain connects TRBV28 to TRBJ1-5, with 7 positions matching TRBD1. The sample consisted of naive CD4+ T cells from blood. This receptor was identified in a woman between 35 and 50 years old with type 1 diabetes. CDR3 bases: TGTGCCAACAGACAGGGAAGCAATCAGCCCCAGCATTTT. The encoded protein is CANRQGSNQPQHF.